A single sample gave rise to the 32 T cell receptor beta chains below, sequenced in a study of cytomegalovirus exposure and HLA in healthy donors. Primers included in the PCR were 60 Vbeta and 13 Jbeta primers. Some clones are missing from TCRdb's copy, which holds only in-frame ones; the method was immunoSEQ multiplex PCR. The sample shows 110,000 or so clones, roughly 69% of them seen only once. Sequenced: PBMCs. The receptors were sampled from a woman in her 70s in good health and CMV-seropositive.

The V gene is TRBV5-1, the J gene TRBJ2-7; 8 bases line up with TRBD1. Trimming removed 5 bases from V and 7 bases from J; junction bases left unmatched: 11. The V gene's germline CDR1 is SGHRS and CDR2 YFSETQ. The length of the CDR3 is 14 residues. CDR3 protein: CASSLGQGAQEQYF. CDR3 coding DNA: TGCGCCAGCAGTCTGGGCCAGGGGGCTCAGGAGCAGTACTTC.

The chain employs TRBV4-2 and TRBJ1-1; no firm D call. The germline V gene has CDR1 LGHNA and CDR2 YNFKEQ. CDR3 length: 13 residues. V lost 0 bases and J 10 bases, leaving 12 bases between the germline ends. CDR3 loop: CASSQDLEERAFF. CDR3 DNA sequence: TGTGCCAGCAGCCAAGATCTTGAGGAAAGAGCTTTCTTT.

V is TRBV11-2 and J is TRBJ2-1; possibly TRBD1 for D (6 bases). This CDR3 region has 14 residues. V was cut by 5 bases and J by 12 bases, with 20 bases left in between. The germline V gene encodes CDR1 SGHAT and CDR2 FQNNGV. The DNA for the CDR3 is TGTGCCAGCAGCCGTGCGACAGGACTGGACGGGCAGTTCTTC. Encoded protein: CASSRATGLDGQFF.

This rearrangement joins TRBV6-1 to TRBJ2-7; 12 bases line up with TRBD1. This CDR3 spans 13 amino acids. The trim removed 7 bases at V and 6 bases at J, leaving 4 bases unmatched. Per the germline V gene, CDR1 is MNHNS and CDR2 is SASEGT. Here the CDR3 reads CASIGTGGGEQYF. In DNA, the CDR3 is TGTGCCAGCATTGGGACAGGGGGCGGCGAGCAGTACTTC.

The J gene is TRBJ2-1, the V gene TRBV9, with 9 bases lining up with TRBD2. Germline CDR1 reads SGDLS; CDR2 reads YYNGEE. The CDR3 has 15 residues. J was trimmed by 9 bases and V by 2 bases; bases with no gene match: 9. The DNA of the CDR3 is TGTGCCAGCAGCGTCCTTGGCGGGGGGGCTGGTGAGCAGTTCTTC. It is translated as CASSVLGGGAGEQFF.

The chain joins TRBV5-1 to TRBJ1-1; possible D gene TRBD1, 5 bases. The CDR3 totals 13 residues. Germline values: CDR1 SGHRS, CDR2 YFSETQ. V was clipped by 5 bases and J by 2 bases, with 10 bases between them. CDR3 protein: CASRWGVNTEAFF. For the CDR3, the DNA is TGCGCCAGCAGGTGGGGGGTCAACACTGAAGCTTTCTTT.

V usage is TRBV29-1 and J usage is TRBJ1-5; D is uncertain. Germline-derived CDR1 and CDR2 are SQVTM and ANQGSEA. V lost 4 bases, J lost 6 bases, and 13 bases lay in between. The CDR3 length is 13 residues. The CDR3 nucleotides are TGCAGCGTTGGTCAGGCGGGCGGTCAGCCCCAGCATTTT. Its protein is CSVGQAGGQPQHF.

The chain employs TRBV19 and TRBJ1-4, with TRBD1 matching 7 bases. The CDR3 consists of 13 residues. The V segment lost 6 bases and the J segment 3 bases; nucleotides outside the gene matches: 1. CDR1 is LNHDA, CDR2 SQIVND, per germline (reference sequence). DNA of the CDR3: TGTGCCAGTAGCGGGACAGCTAATGAAAAACTGTTTTTT. Translating it yields CASSGTANEKLFF.

This chain connects TRBV4-3 to TRBJ2-7, with TRBD2 matching 8 bases. Germline CDR1 is LGHNA and CDR2 is YSLEER. This CDR3 has 15 residues. V gave up 3 bases and J gave up 4 bases; unmatched junction bases: 8. CDR3 nucleotide sequence: TGCGCCAGCAGCCAGAGGGGACTAGGAGGGTACGAGCAGTACTTC. Amino acid sequence: CASSQRGLGGYEQYF.

The chain has TRBV19 and TRBJ1-1; D is perhaps TRBD1 (5 bases). Trimming took off 4 bases at V and 4 bases at J, with 13 bases between the two ends. This CDR3 region has 14 residues. Germline loops: CDR1 LNHDA, CDR2 SQIVND (reference sequence). This CDR3 reads CASSKDRRGTEAFF. The CDR3 coding sequence is TGTGCCAGTAGTAAGGACCGGAGGGGCACTGAAGCTTTCTTT.

This clone was picked up one time. V is TRBV7-9 and J is TRBJ2-1; TRBD2 matches 12 bases. Germline V CDR1 and CDR2: SEHNR, FQNEAQ (reference sequence). The CDR3 is 15 residues long. The junction had 2 bases not matched to a gene; V was cut back by 2 bases and J by 6 bases. The DNA of the CDR3 is TGTGCCAGCAGCTTACTAGCGGGGGGGCTCAATGAGCAGTTCTTC. Its protein product is CASSLLAGGLNEQFF.

Concerning this clone: This sample includes further DNA sequences coding for the same CDR3. The V call is TRBV29-1, the J call TRBJ2-3, with 13 nucleotides matching TRBD2. The CDR3 is made up of 14 amino acids. J lost 3 bases, V lost 6 bases, and 3 bases had no gene match. Germline loops: CDR1 SQVTM, CDR2 ANQGSEA. This chain's CDR3 is CSVSTSGGTDTQYF. The CDR3 DNA is TGCAGCGTCTCGACTAGCGGGGGGACAGATACGCAGTATTTT.

The chain is built from TRBV5-6 and TRBJ2-4, with TRBD1 as a possible D gene (6 bases). Germline V gene sequence: CDR1 SGHDT, CDR2 YYEEEE. The CDR3 spans 13 residues. Trimming cost V 5 bases and J 1 base, with 7 bases left between them. In nucleotides, the CDR3 is TGTGCCAGCAGGGGGGCGGCCAAAAACATTCAGTACTTC. It encodes CASRGAAKNIQYF.

This clone was counted many times. The CDR3 loop reads CSGWGAPDYRGVSGEAFF. The DNA of the CDR3 is TGCAGCGGGTGGGGCGCGCCAGACTACCGGGGGGTAAGTGGTGAAGCTTTCTTT. This chain connects TRBV29-1 to TRBJ1-1; a weak D match, TRBD1 (5 bases). V lost 7 bases to trimming and J lost 7 bases, with 34 bases between them. CDR1 is SQVTM and CDR2 is ANQGSEA in the germline V gene. The CDR3 is 18 residues long.

V gene TRBV9 combines with J gene TRBJ2-1; D not certain. CDR3 length equals 15 residues. Germline V CDR1 and CDR2: SGDLS, YYNGEE. V was cut by 4 bases and J by 0 bases, with 11 bases left in between. The CDR3 bases are TGTGCCAGCAGCAGAACATCGTTCTCCTACAATGAGCAGTTCTTC. It codes for CASSRTSFSYNEQFF.

J is TRBJ1-4 and V is TRBV5-1; D unclear. The germline CDR1 and CDR2 sequences are SGHRS and YFSETQ. Trimming took off 4 bases at V and 5 bases at J, with 12 bases between the two ends. The CDR3 runs 14 residues. The CDR3 region has the DNA TGCGCCAGCAGCCAGGACGGGAAGAATGAAAAACTGTTTTTT. Encoded protein: CASSQDGKNEKLFF.

This clone was picked up one time. The chain carries TRBV15 and TRBJ2-2; D gene unclear. Germline V gene lookup returns CDR1 LNHNV and CDR2 YYDKDF (reference sequence). Trimming left V 0 bases short and J 8 bases short, with 4 bases between. CDR3 length: 12 amino acids. CDR3 in DNA: TGTGCCACCAGCAGAGATCGTGGGGAGCTGTTTTTT. Residues: CATSRDRGELFF.

With respect to this clone: Germline is not matched at one junction end, which may reflect a read error. The chain couples TRBV29-1 to TRBJ1-2; 10 bases fit TRBD1. The CDR3 runs to 9 residues. Germline CDR1 and CDR2: SQVTM and ANQGSEA. The CDR3 reads CSVDRGILF. The CDR3 nucleotides are TGCAGCGTGGACAGGGGGATCCTCTTC. Full variable domain (rest looked up from reference TRBV29-1 and TRBJ1-2): SAVISQKPSRDICQRGTSLTIQCQVDSQVTMMFWYRQQPGQSLTLIATANQGSEATYESGFVIDKFPISRPNLTFSTLTVSNMSPEDSSIYLCSVDRGILFGSGTRLTVV.

This clone was seen only a few times. The rearrangement joins TRBV2 to TRBJ2-3; 9 positions agree with TRBD2. The ends lost 7 bases at V and 3 bases at J; junction bases unmatched: 8. Germline V gene lookup returns CDR1 SNHLY and CDR2 FYNNEI. CDR3 size: 15 residues. The CDR3 protein is CASTRGSGGTDTQYF. CDR3 sequence (DNA): TGTGCCAGCACGCGTGGTAGCGGGGGTACAGATACGCAGTATTTT.

CDR3 nucleotide sequence: TGTGCCACCAACAAAGCGGGGGTCACAGATACGCAGTATTTT. Protein sequence: CATNKAGVTDTQYF. This sequence joins TRBV15 and TRBJ2-3, with 8 bases aligning to TRBD2. Germline V gene lookup returns CDR1 LNHNV and CDR2 YYDKDF (reference sequence). This CDR3 region has 14 residues. V lost 7 bases, J lost 2 bases, and 5 bases stayed unmatched. Filled out from reference TRBV15 and TRBJ2-3, the complete variable domain reads DAMVIQNPRYQVTQFGKPVTLSCSQTLNHNVMYWYQQKSSQAPKLLFHYYDKDFNNEADTPDNFQSRRPNTSFCFLDIRSPGLGDTAMYLCATNKAGVTDTQYFGPGTRLTVL.

V gene TRBV6-1 combines with J gene TRBJ1-6, with a possible D match to TRBD1 (5 bases). CDR1 is MNHNS, CDR2 SASEGT, per germline. The CDR3 sequence is 16 residues long. V lost 4 bases to trimming and J lost 3 bases, with 13 bases between them. In DNA form, the CDR3 reads TGTGCCAGCAGTGTCGGGGGGACGGTCTATAATTCACCCCTCCACTTT. Translation gives CASSVGGTVYNSPLHF.

This clone was counted a few times. The chain has TRBV27 and TRBJ2-3; 9 positions agree with TRBD1. Germline CDR1 reads MNHEY; CDR2 reads SMNVEV (reference sequence). Trimming at V came to 2 bases and at J to 3 bases, leaving 0 bases not matched to a gene. The CDR3 sequence is 14 residues long. The CDR3 bases are TGTGCCAGCAGTTTAGGACAGGGGACAGATACGCAGTATTTT. It specifies CASSLGQGTDTQYF.

V usage is TRBV7-2 and J usage is TRBJ1-5; maybe TRBD1 (5 bases). The CDR3 runs to 14 residues. CDR1 SGHTA and CDR2 FQGNSA come from the germline V gene. V lost 6 bases to trimming and J lost 0 bases, with 9 bases between them. CDR3 in DNA: TGTGCCAGCAGTTGGGGCGGTAGCAATCAGCCCCAGCATTTT. Translated, it gives CASSWGGSNQPQHF. The full variable domain, rest sourced from reference TRBV7-2 and TRBJ1-5, is GAGVSQSPSNKVTEKGKDVELRCDPISGHTALYWYRQSLGQGLEFLIYFQGNSAPDKSGLPSDRFSAERTGGSVSTLTIQRTQQEDSAVYLCASSWGGSNQPQHFGDGTRLSIL.

This clone was seen once. The chain is built from TRBV6-6 and TRBJ1-1; maybe TRBD1 (5 bases). The germline CDR1 and CDR2 sequences are MNHNY and SVGAGI (reference sequence). The CDR3 extends over 13 amino acids. The germline V and J ends were trimmed by 8 bases and 1 base, with 11 bases remaining between them. The CDR3 sequence: CASGIQENTEAFF. In DNA, the CDR3 is TGTGCCAGCGGAATACAGGAGAACACTGAAGCTTTCTTT.

In regard to this clone: This sample includes further DNA sequences coding for the same CDR3. V usage is TRBV7-9 and J usage is TRBJ1-3; D is perhaps TRBD1 (5 bases). Germline assignment: CDR1 SEHNR and CDR2 FQNEAQ (reference sequence). The ends were cut back, 0 bases at V and 2 bases at J, with 5 bases in the middle. This CDR3 has 14 residues. CDR3 region: CASSLAGAGNTIYF. The CDR3 coding sequence is TGTGCCAGCAGCTTAGCAGGGGCTGGAAACACCATATATTTT.

This clone appeared a few times. The CDR3 bases are TGTGCCAGCAGTTACGGTCGGGACTACGAGCAGTACTTC. This codes for CASSYGRDYEQYF. The chain couples TRBV6-5 to TRBJ2-7, with D tentatively TRBD2 (5 bases). Germline CDR1 MNHEY, CDR2 SVGAGI. The CDR3 covers 13 residues. The germline V and J ends were trimmed by 2 bases and 3 bases, with 8 bases remaining between them.

The V gene is TRBV4-2, the J gene TRBJ2-2; tentatively, D is TRBD1 (6 bases). This CDR3 region has 15 residues. The V gene lost 0 bases and the J gene lost 6 bases, with 11 bases spanning the gap. Germline V gene sequence: CDR1 LGHNA, CDR2 YNFKEQ. CDR3 protein: CASSQENGTPGELFF. The CDR3 bases are TGTGCCAGCAGCCAAGAAAATGGGACACCCGGGGAGCTGTTTTTT.

V usage is TRBV18 and J usage is TRBJ1-5; the match to TRBD1 covers 7 bases. Germline-derived CDR1 and CDR2 are KGHSH and LQKENI. This CDR3 has 14 amino acids. V shed 3 bases and J 4 bases; nucleotides not matched to a gene: 3. Here the CDR3 DNA reads TGTGCCAGCTCACCTTCAGGGGGGAATCAGCCCCAGCATTTT. Its protein product is CASSPSGGNQPQHF.

This rearrangement joins TRBV18 to TRBJ2-7; TRBD2 agrees at 11 bases. The V segment lost 6 bases and the J segment 2 bases; nucleotides outside the gene matches: 6. This CDR3 has 15 residues. Germline assignment: CDR1 KGHSH and CDR2 LQKENI. The CDR3, as DNA: TGTGCCAGCTCCCCGGGGACTAGCGGTACCTACGAGCAGTACTTC. Amino acids: CASSPGTSGTYEQYF.

The chain recombines TRBV7-2 with TRBJ2-5; perhaps TRBD2 as D (6 bases). The CDR3 sequence is 14 residues long. Germline CDR1 and CDR2: SGHTA and FQGNSA. Trimming took 5 bases from V and 5 from J, leaving 15 bases between them. The DNA of the CDR3 is TGTGCCAGCAGCCCCGCGGGACTCCAGGAGACCCAGTACTTC. This encodes CASSPAGLQETQYF. Drawing the rest from reference TRBV7-2 and TRBJ2-5, the complete variable domain is GAGVSQSPSNKVTEKGKDVELRCDPISGHTALYWYRQSLGQGLEFLIYFQGNSAPDKSGLPSDRFSAERTGGSVSTLTIQRTQQEDSAVYLCASSPAGLQETQYFGPGTRLLVL.

V gene TRBV29-1 combines with J gene TRBJ1-2; 8 bases line up with TRBD1. Germline lookup yields CDR1 SQVTM and CDR2 ANQGSEA. This CDR3 region has 13 residues. J gave up 6 bases and V 6 bases, and 9 bases lay outside the gene matches. The CDR3 DNA is TGCAGCGTAATAACAGGGGGAAAGGATGGCTACACCTTC. Amino acids: CSVITGGKDGYTF.

This clone was counted between two and nine times. The chain joins TRBV10-2 to TRBJ2-2; 7 bases fit TRBD2. The germline gives CDR1 WSHSY, CDR2 SAAADI. CDR3 length equals 15 residues. V lost 4 bases and J lost 1; bases outside the gene matches: 3. The CDR3 bases are TGCGCCAGCAGTGCAGCTAGCGGGAACACCGGGGAGCTGTTTTTT. This gives the protein CASSAASGNTGELFF.